The 18 T cell receptor beta chains below come from one sample, sequenced in a study of shared clonotypes between healthy human individuals. TCRdb keeps only in-frame clones here, not all; method: immunoSEQ multiplex PCR. Seen here are about a million clones, about three quarters observed once, and the top ten hold approximately 1.5%. Material: memory CD4+ T cells sorted from blood. The subset here: CD45RA-negative fraction. The receptors come from a man aged 18 to 30 in good health.

V is TRBV18 and J is TRBJ1-6; TRBD1 might be the D (5 bases). V lost 4 bases and J 7 bases, leaving 11 bases between the germline ends. This CDR3 spans 14 amino acids. Germline CDR1 KGHSH, CDR2 LQKENI. The CDR3 protein is CASSLSPGNSPLHF. DNA of the CDR3: TGTGCCAGCTCACTATCTCCAGGGAATTCACCCCTCCACTTT.

V gene TRBV29-1 combines with J gene TRBJ1-3; 7 bases line up with TRBD1. V was pared by 3 bases and J by 0 bases, with 11 bases of the junction left unmatched. Germline CDR1 reads SQVTM; CDR2 reads ANQGSEA. This CDR3 spans 17 amino acids. The CDR3, as DNA: TGCAGCGTTGATACAGGGGCGACTCTTATCTCTGGAAACACCATATATTTT. Residues: CSVDTGATLISGNTIYF.

A word on this clone: The sample carries other DNA sequences with the same CDR3. The chain joins TRBV5-1 to TRBJ2-3; TRBD2 matches at 12 bases. The CDR3 consists of 14 residues. Germline V gives CDR1 SGHRS, CDR2 YFSETQ. The trim removed 5 bases at V and 3 bases at J, leaving 1 base unmatched. CDR3 nucleotides: TGCGCCAGCAGGACTAGCGGGGGAACAGATACGCAGTATTTT. It specifies CASRTSGGTDTQYF.

The rearrangement joins TRBV6-1 to TRBJ1-4; D perhaps matches TRBD1 (6 bases). Germline V gives CDR1 MNHNS, CDR2 SASEGT. V shed 4 bases and J shed 4 bases, with 13 bases lying between them. The CDR3 runs to 15 residues. DNA for the CDR3: TGTGCCAGCAGTGGTTTCCTAGGGGGTAATGAAAAACTGTTTTTT. Translating gives CASSGFLGGNEKLFF.

This chain uses TRBV30 with TRBJ2-3; D is possibly TRBD1 (6 bases). CDR3 length equals 15 residues. Trimming cost V 5 bases and J 1 base, with 16 bases left between them. Germline V gives CDR1 GTSNPN, CDR2 SVGIG (reference sequence). The CDR3 region is CAWAVGAFRTDTQYF. The CDR3 DNA reads as TGTGCCTGGGCCGTGGGGGCATTTCGCACAGATACGCAGTATTTT.

This clone occurred a few times. This sample includes further DNA sequences coding for the same CDR3. The chain carries TRBV20-1 and TRBJ1-1; D remains ambiguous. V was trimmed by 3 bases and J by 1 base, leaving 3 bases between them. This CDR3 comprises 11 residues. CDR1 is DFQATT and CDR2 is SNEGSKA in the germline V gene (reference sequence). The CDR3 sequence: CSARENTEAFF. The CDR3 nucleotides read TGCAGTGCTAGGGAGAACACTGAAGCTTTCTTT.

J is TRBJ2-3 and V is TRBV5-4; D may be TRBD1 or TRBD2 (5 bases each). V was shortened by 2 bases and J by 3 bases, with 7 bases between the two germline ends. Germline lookup yields CDR1 SGHNT and CDR2 YYREEE (reference sequence). This CDR3 comprises 13 residues. The CDR3 DNA is TGTGCCAGCAGCTTTGGGGGTACAGATACGCAGTATTTT. Protein product: CASSFGGTDTQYF. The variable domain in full, with the rest retrieved from reference TRBV5-4 and TRBJ2-3, is ETGVTQSPTHLIKTRGQQVTLRCSSQSGHNTVSWYQQALGQGPQFIFQYYREEENGRGNFPPRFSGLQFPNYSSELNVNALELDDSALYLCASSFGGTDTQYFGPGTRLTVL.

This clone was found a few times. The rearrangement links TRBV7-2 to TRBJ1-6; D possibly corresponds to TRBD1 (6 bases). V lost 3 bases and J 8 bases, leaving 11 bases between the germline ends. The CDR3 contains 14 residues. In germline, CDR1 is SGHTA, CDR2 FQGNSA. The CDR3 DNA reads TGTGCCAGCAGCTTTAGGGGGGAACATTCACCCCTCCACTTT. Amino acid sequence: CASSFRGEHSPLHF.

Regarding this clone: This same CDR3 is encoded by further DNA sequences in the sample. The chain joins TRBV2 to TRBJ2-5; D call uncertain. This CDR3 contains 10 residues. Trimming cost V 6 bases and J 5 bases, with 4 bases left between them. The V gene's germline CDR1 is SNHLY and CDR2 FYNNEI. The CDR3 reads CASRVETQYF. The CDR3 DNA sequence: TGTGCCAGCAGGGTGGAGACCCAGTACTTC.

The genes are TRBV5-1 and TRBJ2-1; the D gene is possibly TRBD1 (6 bases). Looked up from germline, CDR1 is SGHRS and CDR2 is YFSETQ. Trimming took 7 bases from V and 3 from J, leaving 17 bases between them. The CDR3 consists of 15 residues. The CDR3 DNA reads TGCGCCAGCGCCCCTACAGGGAATCGCTACAATGAGCAGTTCTTC. As protein: CASAPTGNRYNEQFF.

The chain employs TRBV5-1 and TRBJ2-3, with D unclear. This CDR3 contains 14 residues. Germline lookup yields CDR1 SGHRS and CDR2 YFSETQ. The germline V and J ends were trimmed by 5 bases and 0 bases, with 10 bases remaining between them. CDR3: CASSQRSSTDTQYF. DNA of the CDR3: TGCGCCAGCAGTCAGCGATCGAGCACAGATACGCAGTATTTT.

The gene calls are TRBV10-3 and TRBJ1-5, with 8 bases fitting TRBD1. J lost 7 bases, V lost 2 bases, and 4 bases had no gene match. The germline V gene encodes CDR1 ENHRY and CDR2 SYGVKD. The CDR3 has 14 amino acids. CDR3 sequence: CAISEGQGQQPQHF. CDR3 nucleotide sequence: TGTGCCATCAGTGAGGGACAGGGACAACAGCCCCAGCATTTT.

This rearrangement joins TRBV7-2 to TRBJ2-3, with 7 bases identical to TRBD2. Germline V gene sequence: CDR1 SGHTA, CDR2 FQGNSA. The CDR3 is 16 amino acids. With V trimmed by 0 bases and J by 4 bases, 7 bases remained unmatched. CDR3 loop: CASSLARRGRADTQYF. The CDR3 bases are TGTGCCAGCAGCTTAGCGAGGCGCGGGAGAGCAGATACGCAGTATTTT.

The chain is built from TRBV7-2 and TRBJ2-1; TRBD2 aligns across 14 bases. V dropped 3 bases and J dropped 6; count of bases not matched to a gene: 13. Per the germline V gene, CDR1 is SGHTA and CDR2 is FQGNSA. The CDR3 runs 19 residues. The CDR3 loop is CASSFRAGLAGVGINEQFF. The CDR3 DNA is TGTGCCAGCAGCTTCCGGGCGGGACTAGCGGGAGTCGGCATCAATGAGCAGTTCTTC.

V usage is TRBV2 and J usage is TRBJ2-5; 10 bases match TRBD1. Trimming at V came to 5 bases and at J to 2 bases, leaving 5 bases not matched to a gene. The CDR3 contains 15 residues. Germline CDR1 SNHLY, CDR2 FYNNEI. CDR3 in amino acids: CASSFRDRGQETQYF. For the CDR3, the DNA is TGTGCCAGCAGTTTTCGGGACAGGGGACAAGAGACCCAGTACTTC.

CDR3 DNA: TGTGCCAGCTCGAAAGGACAGGGGGACGAGCAGTACTTC. It translates to CASSKGQGDEQYF. The chain is built from TRBV18 and TRBJ2-7, with 10 nucleotides matching TRBD1. The V gene's germline CDR1 is KGHSH and CDR2 LQKENI. The CDR3 extends over 13 amino acids. With 6 bases clipped from V and 5 bases from J, the junction kept 4 bases outside the gene matches.

This clone has a handful of counts. The rearrangement joins TRBV7-2 to TRBJ2-2; no clear D gene. Per germline, CDR1 SGHTA and CDR2 FQGNSA. The V end lost 3 bases, the J end lost 2 bases, and 16 bases lay between the germline ends. The CDR3 spans 17 residues. The CDR3 DNA reads TGTGCCAGCAGCTTTGAAAGGACCGGCTCTAACACCGGGGAGCTGTTTTTT. It codes for CASSFERTGSNTGELFF.

This clone has a single count. The chain couples TRBV9 to TRBJ2-3, with 10 bases aligning to TRBD2. Germline V gives CDR1 SGDLS, CDR2 YYNGEE. V shed 2 bases and J 3 bases; nucleotides not matched to a gene: 6. CDR3 length equals 16 residues. The chain's CDR3 is CASSVGRTSGTDTQYF. CDR3 nucleotides: TGTGCCAGCAGCGTCGGTAGGACTAGCGGTACAGATACGCAGTATTTT.